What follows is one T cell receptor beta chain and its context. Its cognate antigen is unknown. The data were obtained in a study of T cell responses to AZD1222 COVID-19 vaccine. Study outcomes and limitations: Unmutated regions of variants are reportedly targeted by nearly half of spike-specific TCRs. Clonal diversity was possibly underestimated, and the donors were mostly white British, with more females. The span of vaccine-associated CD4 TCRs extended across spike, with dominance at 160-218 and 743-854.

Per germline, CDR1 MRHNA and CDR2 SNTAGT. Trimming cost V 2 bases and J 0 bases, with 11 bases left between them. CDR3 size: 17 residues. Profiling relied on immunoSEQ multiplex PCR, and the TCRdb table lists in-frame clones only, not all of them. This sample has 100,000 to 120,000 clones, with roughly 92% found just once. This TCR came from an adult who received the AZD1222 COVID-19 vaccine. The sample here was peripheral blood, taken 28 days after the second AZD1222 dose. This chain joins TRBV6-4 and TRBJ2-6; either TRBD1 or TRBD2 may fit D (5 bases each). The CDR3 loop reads CASSDRGVFSGANVLTF. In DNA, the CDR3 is TGTGCCAGCAGTGACAGGGGAGTATTCTCTGGGGCCAACGTCCTGACTTTC.